This T cell receptor (beta chain) was sequenced in a study of blood T cell repertoires in COVID-19. Germline V gives CDR1 LGHDT, CDR2 YNNKEL (reference sequence). The CDR3 is 15 residues long. The V end lost 0 bases, the J end lost 8 bases, and 14 bases lay between the germline ends. This table comes from immunoSEQ multiplex PCR, and its TCRdb copy is limited to in-frame clones, with some not included. This table has 250,000 to 400,000 clones, around 84% appearing once. This clone was seen just once. The receptor was derived from a woman in her twenties or thirties who had been exposed to COVID-19. The specimen was PBMCs or T cells enriched from blood (not recorded which). V gene TRBV3-1 (or the pseudogene TRBV3-2) combines with J gene TRBJ2-1; TRBD1 might be the D (5 bases). CDR3 sequence: CASSQDWPRVDEQFF. Here the CDR3 DNA reads TGTGCCAGCAGCCAAGATTGGCCCAGGGTGGATGAGCAGTTCTTC.